Only a few counts were recorded for the clone carrying this T cell receptor (beta chain). Its target is not known. Measured with immunoSEQ multiplex PCR; TCRdb has only the in-frame clones, and not every one. The repertoire holds fewer than 5,500 clones, with 85% to 90% as singletons. This sample is part of a study of PD-1 blockade in classical Hodgkin lymphoma. Per the germline V gene, CDR1 is MGHDK and CDR2 is SYGVNS. V lost 2 bases, J lost 1 base, and 8 bases lay in between. The CDR3 has 14 residues. As to time point: newly diagnosed, previously untreated cHL patient sample. Magnetic negative selection, applied to thawed PBMCs, was used to isolate the CD8+ T cells. Untreated, newly diagnosed classical Hodgkin lymphoma PBMCs were comparators. Study conclusions and caveats: The causes of the repertoire differences, possibly disease activity or prior therapy, remain undefined. Newly diagnosed patients reportedly had lower baseline TCR diversity than healthy donors.

Sequenced sample: CD8+ T cells from blood. This rearrangement joins TRBV25-1 to TRBJ2-5; tentative D call: TRBD1 (5 bases). This TCR was sampled from a human donor with classical Hodgkin lymphoma. The CDR3 spells CASSERDSQETQYF. In DNA form, the CDR3 reads TGTGCCAGCAGTGAACGAGACAGCCAAGAGACCCAGTACTTC.